Included here is one TCR beta chain sequence, with context. The data were obtained in a study of blood T cell repertoires in COVID-19. Overall study context: The United States, Italy and Spain supplied acute and convalescent COVID-19 samples.

Cohort assignment relied on participant-reported clinical history. A COVID-19 case had been met by exposed participants during the 2 weeks before study entry. Per the study methods: Researchers report that nucleated cell counts were estimated from reference gene primer amplification. Libraries were prepared by immunoSEQ multiplex PCR; TCRdb keeps only in-frame clonotypes and omits some of them. Clonal size and the V and J genes are those of that table, whereas D and trimming came from the DNA. The sample lists about 270,000 clones; 85% to 95% were seen once. With 7 bases clipped from V and 6 bases from J, the junction kept 9 bases outside the gene matches. Germline V CDR1 and CDR2: MNHEY, SVGAGI. The CDR3 runs to 13 residues.

This clonotype was obtained from a man in his forties who had been exposed to COVID-19. Material: PBMCs or T cells enriched from blood (not recorded which). This chain connects TRBV6-5 to TRBJ2-7; 7 bases are shared with TRBD1. The CDR3 here is CASIITDRSEQYF. Here the CDR3 DNA reads TGTGCCAGCATTATAACGGACAGGTCCGAGCAGTACTTC.